One sample yielded the 19 T cell receptor beta chains listed below, sequenced in a study of graft-versus-host responses after intestinal transplantation. Profiled with immunoSEQ multiplex PCR; TCRdb holds only in-frame clones, not every one. This sample has 25,000 to 35,000 clones; about 92% occur once, and the top ten carry 0.65% to 0.8%. The material sequenced was PBMCs, taken around 70 days after intestinal transplant. The receptors originated from a human patient who received an intestinal transplant, so some T cells may come from the graft donor.

The chain has TRBV4-3 and TRBJ1-1; no firm D call. Germline CDR1 and CDR2: LGHNA and YSLEER. This CDR3 region has 14 residues. The V gene lost 4 bases and the J gene lost 4 bases, with 13 bases spanning the gap. For the CDR3, the DNA is TGCGCCAGCAGCCTCCTTAAAGAGGGCACTGAAGCTTTCTTT. It codes for CASSLLKEGTEAFF.

The chain couples TRBV9 to TRBJ1-6; weak D call: TRBD1 (6 bases). The CDR3 contains 14 residues. Between the trimmed V and J ends, which lost 0 bases and 7 bases, there was a span of 8 bases. CDR1 and CDR2 (germline): SGDLS, YYNGEE. CDR3 sequence: CASSVGQGNSPLHF. The CDR3 region has the DNA TGTGCCAGCAGCGTAGGGCAGGGGAATTCACCCCTCCACTTT.

This chain joins TRBV9 and TRBJ2-1, with D possibly matching TRBD2 (5 bases). CDR1 is SGDLS, CDR2 YYNGEE, per germline. Between the trimmed V and J ends, which lost 4 bases and 0 bases, there was a span of 14 bases. The CDR3 spans 16 residues. The chain's CDR3 is CASSSGRVPSYNEQFF. In DNA form, the CDR3 reads TGTGCCAGCAGCTCCGGGCGGGTACCCTCCTACAATGAGCAGTTCTTC. Full variable domain (outside the CDR3, taken from reference TRBV9 and TRBJ2-1): DSGVTQTPKHLITATGQRVTLRCSPRSGDLSVYWYQQSLDQGLQFLIQYYNGEERAKGNILERFSAQQFPDLHSELNLSSLELGDSALYFCASSSGRVPSYNEQFFGPGTRLTVL.

CDR3: CASRRTWVTEAFF. The CDR3 bases are TGTGCCAGTAGGCGGACGTGGGTAACTGAAGCTTTCTTT. J is TRBJ1-1 and V is TRBV19; D unclear. The V end was cut by 6 bases, the J end by 5 bases, with 13 bases between. This CDR3 comprises 13 residues. Germline loops: CDR1 LNHDA, CDR2 SQIVND (reference sequence).

This clone appeared once. The chain recombines TRBV27 with TRBJ2-5, with 7 bases fitting TRBD1. Germline CDR1 and CDR2: MNHEY and SMNVEV (reference sequence). V lost 5 bases, J lost 3 bases, and 12 bases stayed unmatched. The CDR3 spans 16 residues. In DNA form, the CDR3 reads TGTGCCAGCAGTCTACGATCCGGGACAGATAAAGAGACCCAGTACTTC. Protein: CASSLRSGTDKETQYF.

The CDR3 DNA reads as TGTGCCAGCAGCCCCCCCAACACCGGGGAGCTGTTTTTT. Residues: CASSPPNTGELFF. The rearrangement links TRBV13 to TRBJ2-2, with unresolved D. The length of the CDR3 is 13 residues. Germline CDR1 reads PRHDT; CDR2 reads FYEKMQ (reference sequence). Trimming cost V 5 bases and J 2 bases, with 6 bases left between them.

The CDR3 loop is CASSLWFTDTQYF. Written as DNA, the CDR3 is TGTGCCAGCAGTTTATGGTTCACAGATACGCAGTATTTT. The chain links TRBV27 to TRBJ2-3; unclear D gene. Trimming stripped 1 base from V and 2 bases from J, with 4 bases between. CDR1 is MNHEY and CDR2 is SMNVEV in the germline V gene (reference sequence). This CDR3 region has 13 residues.

The chain has TRBV28 and TRBJ1-5; no firm D call. Germline V lookup: CDR1 MDHEN, CDR2 SYDVKM. CDR3 size: 15 residues. Trimming removed 5 bases from V and 5 bases from J, with 16 bases in between. For the CDR3, the DNA is TGTGCCAGCAGTCCCATTCTAGGGTGGGATCAGCCCCAGCATTTT. Its translation is CASSPILGWDQPQHF.

The gene calls are TRBV4-3 and TRBJ2-5; perhaps TRBD2 as D (5 bases). Trimming stripped 0 bases from V and 2 bases from J, with 7 bases between. This CDR3 is built from 14 residues. The germline V gene has CDR1 LGHNA and CDR2 YSLEER. The CDR3 DNA sequence: TGCGCCAGCAGCCAAGAGAGGGAACAAGAGACCCAGTACTTC. Its translation is CASSQEREQETQYF.

This chain links TRBV29-1 with TRBJ2-7, with TRBD1 matching 10 bases. Germline V gene lookup returns CDR1 SQVTM and CDR2 ANQGSEA. Germline trimming cut 3 bases from V and 1 base from J; bases unmatched to any gene: 3. The CDR3 contains 14 residues. The CDR3 region is CSVEGTGASYEQYF. The CDR3 DNA reads as TGCAGCGTTGAGGGGACAGGGGCGTCCTACGAGCAGTACTTC.

V gene TRBV9 combines with J gene TRBJ1-1; D possibly corresponds to TRBD1 (5 bases). V was pared by 4 bases and J by 6 bases, with 13 bases between. The germline CDR1 and CDR2 sequences are SGDLS and YYNGEE. This CDR3 region has 13 residues. The CDR3 is CASSPDSGPEAFF. The DNA for the CDR3 is TGTGCCAGCAGCCCAGACAGCGGACCTGAAGCTTTCTTT.

The rearrangement joins TRBV30 to TRBJ2-1; TRBD2 agrees at 7 bases. Losses at the gene ends were 2 bases for V and 9 bases for J; bases not matched to a gene: 7. The V gene's germline CDR1 is GTSNPN and CDR2 SVGIG (reference sequence). This CDR3 spans 13 amino acids. The CDR3 region is CAWSITGGSEQFF. The CDR3 DNA sequence: TGTGCCTGGAGTATAACGGGAGGTAGTGAGCAGTTCTTC.

The V gene is TRBV19, the J gene TRBJ1-6, with TRBD1 as a possible D gene (5 bases). Germline CDR1 and CDR2: LNHDA and SQIVND (reference sequence). Trimming stripped 4 bases from V and 10 bases from J, with 17 bases between. This CDR3 has 15 amino acids. The CDR3 sequence: CASSTRAGPVSPLHF. As DNA, the CDR3 is TGTGCCAGTAGTACTAGGGCAGGGCCTGTATCACCCCTCCACTTT.

The rearrangement uses TRBV27 and TRBJ1-4, with D tentatively TRBD1 (5 bases). The CDR3 consists of 14 residues. The germline CDR1 and CDR2 sequences are MNHEY and SMNVEV (reference sequence). V dropped 3 bases and J dropped 7 bases, with 12 bases sitting between them. The CDR3 DNA sequence: TGTGCCAGCAGTTTCCAAGGGGTTAGTGAAAAACTGTTTTTT. Amino acid sequence: CASSFQGVSEKLFF.

Only one count was recorded for this clone. The gene calls are TRBV27 and TRBJ2-3; D is perhaps TRBD2 (5 bases). V was pared by 5 bases and J by 3 bases, with 9 bases between. The CDR3 is 13 amino acids. Germline V CDR1 and CDR2: MNHEY, SMNVEV (reference sequence). The CDR3 DNA is TGTGCCAGCAGTCCAGCGGCTACAGATACGCAGTATTTT. This codes for CASSPAATDTQYF.

The chain recombines TRBV5-1 with TRBJ2-4, with D perhaps matching TRBD1 (6 bases). The germline gives CDR1 SGHRS, CDR2 YFSETQ. The CDR3 totals 16 residues. Trimming removed 3 bases at V and 0 bases at J, with 13 bases between. CDR3 DNA sequence: TGCGCCAGCAGCTCCCGGACAGAACTAGCCAAAAACATTCAGTACTTC. Encoded protein: CASSSRTELAKNIQYF. The complete variable domain, with remaining parts taken from reference TRBV5-1 and TRBJ2-4, reads KAGVTQTPRYLIKTRGQQVTLSCSPISGHRSVSWYQQTPGQGLQFLFEYFSETQRNKGNFPGRFSGRQFSNSRSEMNVSTLELGDSALYLCASSSRTELAKNIQYFGAGTRLSVL.

The rearrangement joins TRBV5-1 to TRBJ2-2; tentative D call: TRBD2 (6 bases). From germline, CDR1 is SGHRS and CDR2 YFSETQ. The CDR3 contains 14 residues. Trimming left V 4 bases short and J 1 base short, with 8 bases between. The DNA for the CDR3 is TGCGCCAGCAGCCCGGGACTGAACACCGGGGAGCTGTTTTTT. It yields the protein CASSPGLNTGELFF.

This chain joins TRBV4-1 and TRBJ2-5; TRBD2 matches 13 bases. With the DNA end fitting TRBJ2-7 better, the J assignment may be wrong. The CDR3 totals 15 residues. CDR1 and CDR2 (germline): MGHRA, YSYEKL. For the CDR3, the DNA is TGCGCCAGCAGCCCAGGGACTAGCGGGAAGAGCGAGCAGTACTTC. Its protein product is CASSPGTSGKSEQYF.

This chain uses TRBV6-5 with TRBJ1-6; TRBD1 is a possible D gene (6 bases). CDR1 is MNHEY and CDR2 is SVGAGI in the germline V gene. The germline V and J ends were trimmed by 0 bases and 11 bases, with 17 bases remaining between them. The CDR3 runs to 16 residues. The CDR3 nucleotides read TGTGCCAGCAGTTACTCCTTAAACGGACAGCTCCCACCCCTCCACTTT. Protein product: CASSYSLNGQLPPLHF.